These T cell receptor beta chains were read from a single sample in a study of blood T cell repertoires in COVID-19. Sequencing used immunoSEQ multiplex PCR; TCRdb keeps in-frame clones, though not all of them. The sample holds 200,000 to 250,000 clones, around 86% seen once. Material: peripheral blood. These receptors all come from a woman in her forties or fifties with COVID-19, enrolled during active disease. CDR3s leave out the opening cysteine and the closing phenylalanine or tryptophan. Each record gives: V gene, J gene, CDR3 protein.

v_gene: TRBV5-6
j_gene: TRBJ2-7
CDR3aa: ASSLRSGEQY

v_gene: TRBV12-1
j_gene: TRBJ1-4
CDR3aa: ASSFPVREGTNEKLF

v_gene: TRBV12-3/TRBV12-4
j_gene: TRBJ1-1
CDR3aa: ASSFRGRGEAF

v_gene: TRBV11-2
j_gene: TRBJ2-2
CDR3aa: ASSLQGRAGELF

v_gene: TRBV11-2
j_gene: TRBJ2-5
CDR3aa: ASSQRVGGGALMKTQY

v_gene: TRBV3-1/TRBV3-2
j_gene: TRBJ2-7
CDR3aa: ASSTSGAVFYEQY

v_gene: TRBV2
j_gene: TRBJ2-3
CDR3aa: ASKSSGSLSDTQY

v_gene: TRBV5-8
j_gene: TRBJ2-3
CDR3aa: ASSFPWDTTDTQY

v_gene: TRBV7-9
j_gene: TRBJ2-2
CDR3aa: ASSFTGYTGELF

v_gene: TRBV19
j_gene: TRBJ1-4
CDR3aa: ASSRTGALSTNEKLF

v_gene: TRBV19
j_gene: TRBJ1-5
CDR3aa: ASSTSDGENQPQH

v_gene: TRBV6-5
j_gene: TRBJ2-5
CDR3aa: AGAGTVWQETQY

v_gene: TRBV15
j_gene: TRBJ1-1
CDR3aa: ATSPLGGGGNTEAF

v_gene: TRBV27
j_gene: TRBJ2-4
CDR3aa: ASSSQKPSGIGNIQY

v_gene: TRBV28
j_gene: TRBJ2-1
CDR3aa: AIQGGNEQF

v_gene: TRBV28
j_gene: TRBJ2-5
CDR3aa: ASSLMVAGEVGTQY

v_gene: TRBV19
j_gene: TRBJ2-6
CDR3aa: ASRSGAGANVLT

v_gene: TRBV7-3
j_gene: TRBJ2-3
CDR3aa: ASSLGAGALTDTQY

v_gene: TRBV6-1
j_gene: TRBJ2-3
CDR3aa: ASSERGGVATQY

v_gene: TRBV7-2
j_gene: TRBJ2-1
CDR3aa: ASSLESYNEQF

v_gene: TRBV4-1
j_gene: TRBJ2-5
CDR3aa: ASSPRASGGAETQY

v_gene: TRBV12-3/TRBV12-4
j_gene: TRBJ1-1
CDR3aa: ASSSTGNTEAF

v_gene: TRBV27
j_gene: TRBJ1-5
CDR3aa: ASSFLGDQPQH

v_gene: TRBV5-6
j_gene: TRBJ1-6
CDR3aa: ASSLVRGRDSPLH

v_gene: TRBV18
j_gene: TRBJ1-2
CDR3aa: ASSPFLDRERYGYT

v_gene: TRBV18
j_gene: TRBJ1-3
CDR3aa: ASSPETGISGNTIY

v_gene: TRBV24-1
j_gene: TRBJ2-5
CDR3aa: ATSEGYQARETQY

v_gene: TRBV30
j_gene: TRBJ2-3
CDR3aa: AWSVSKGRRADTQY

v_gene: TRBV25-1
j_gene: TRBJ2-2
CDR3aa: ASSRQGLNTGELF

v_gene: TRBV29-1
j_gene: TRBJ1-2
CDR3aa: SVDPGLFYYGYT

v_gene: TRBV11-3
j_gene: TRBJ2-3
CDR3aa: ASSGTSRDTQY

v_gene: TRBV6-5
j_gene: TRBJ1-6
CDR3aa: ASSYSGFYRPLH

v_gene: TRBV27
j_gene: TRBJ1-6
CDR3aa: ATNRTGGGWNSPLH

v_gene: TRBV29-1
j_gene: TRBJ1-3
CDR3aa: SVRFQQGTGNTIY

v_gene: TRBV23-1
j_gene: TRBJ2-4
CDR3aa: ASSQSFLITAPIQY

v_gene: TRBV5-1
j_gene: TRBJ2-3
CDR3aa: ASRPQSGGGADTQY

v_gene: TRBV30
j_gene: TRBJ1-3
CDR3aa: AWRFPTSSGNTIY

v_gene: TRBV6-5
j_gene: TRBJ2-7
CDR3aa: ASSLSTSGIYEQY

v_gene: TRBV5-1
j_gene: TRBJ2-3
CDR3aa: ASSLGYRTDTQY

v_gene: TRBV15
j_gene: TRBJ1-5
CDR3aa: ATSRTGVPDQPQH

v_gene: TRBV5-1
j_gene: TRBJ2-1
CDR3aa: ASSLVVNNEQF

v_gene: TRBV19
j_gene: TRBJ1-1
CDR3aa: ASSGQPNTEAF

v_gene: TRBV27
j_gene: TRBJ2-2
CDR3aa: ASSLYGGGNTGELF

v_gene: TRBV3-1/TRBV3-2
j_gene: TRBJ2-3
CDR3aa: ASSQDHSSGDTQY

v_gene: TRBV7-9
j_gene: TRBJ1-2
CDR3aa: ASIPDRGDGYT

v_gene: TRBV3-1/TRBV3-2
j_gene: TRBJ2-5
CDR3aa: ASSLSLAGARKETQY

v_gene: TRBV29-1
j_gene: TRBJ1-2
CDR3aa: SVKDGSYGYT

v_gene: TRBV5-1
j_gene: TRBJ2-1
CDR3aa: ASSFLAGGLNEQF

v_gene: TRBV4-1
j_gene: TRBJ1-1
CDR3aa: ASGGQFTEAF

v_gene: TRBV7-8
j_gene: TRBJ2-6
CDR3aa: ASSWDRGISGANVLT

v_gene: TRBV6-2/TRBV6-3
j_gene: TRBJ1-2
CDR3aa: ASSYSKQGTYGYT

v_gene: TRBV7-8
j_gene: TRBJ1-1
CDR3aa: ASSVTGGENTEAF

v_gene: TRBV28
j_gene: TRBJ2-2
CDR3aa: ASSLRRMGLAGYNTGELF

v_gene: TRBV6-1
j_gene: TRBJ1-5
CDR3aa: ASSEGSYSNQPQH

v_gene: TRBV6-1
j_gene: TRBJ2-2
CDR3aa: ASSERAGNTGELF